A single sample gave rise to the 23 T cell receptor beta chains below, sequenced in a study of technical replicates of blood from four donors. The assay was immunoSEQ multiplex PCR, and TCRdb's table has in-frame clones only and misses some. This sample has about 57,000 clones, with just under 95% found just once. Sequencing used PBMCs. The receptors were sampled from a human donor in good health. Some clones in this sample may be carry-over from other donors' samples.

The J gene is TRBJ2-2, the V gene TRBV6-1; D is perhaps TRBD2 (6 bases). CDR1 and CDR2 from the germline V gene are MNHNS and SASEGT. Trimming took 4 bases from V and 0 from J, leaving 18 bases between them. This CDR3 has 18 residues. CDR3 bases: TGTGCCAGCAGTGGGTTGCGGGGCCGCAATTCGAACACCGGGGAGCTGTTTTTT. Translating it yields CASSGLRGRNSNTGELFF.

The V gene is TRBV7-3, the J gene TRBJ2-6, with D unclear. Germline V CDR1 and CDR2: SGHTA, FQGTGA. V gave up 5 bases and J gave up 0 bases, with 14 bases separating them. This CDR3 comprises 17 residues. CDR3 in amino acids: CASSLSDTRSGANVLTF. The CDR3 coding sequence is TGTGCCAGCAGCCTCTCTGACACCCGCTCTGGGGCCAACGTCCTGACTTTC.

The chain employs TRBV30 and TRBJ2-6; weak D call: TRBD1 (6 bases). Trimming stripped 0 bases from V and 4 bases from J, with 7 bases between. Germline V gene lookup returns CDR1 GTSNPN and CDR2 SVGIG (reference sequence). CDR3 size: 14 residues. The DNA for the CDR3 is TGTGCCTGGAGTGTAGGGGGAGGGGCCAACGTCCTGACTTTC. Translated, it gives CAWSVGGGANVLTF.

The chain employs TRBV5-1 and TRBJ2-5; 9 nucleotides match TRBD2. V was clipped by 0 bases and J by 2 bases; unmatched bases: 8. The length of the CDR3 is 17 residues. Germline CDR1 SGHRS, CDR2 YFSETQ. The CDR3 loop reads CASSLDPSGVTQETQYF. DNA of the CDR3: TGCGCCAGCAGCTTGGACCCTAGCGGGGTGACTCAAGAGACCCAGTACTTC. Full variable domain (remainder filled in from reference TRBV5-1 and TRBJ2-5): KAGVTQTPRYLIKTRGQQVTLSCSPISGHRSVSWYQQTPGQGLQFLFEYFSETQRNKGNFPGRFSGRQFSNSRSEMNVSTLELGDSALYLCASSLDPSGVTQETQYFGPGTRLLVL.

The chain combines TRBV7-2 with TRBJ2-1; maybe TRBD2 (6 bases). The length of the CDR3 is 14 residues. V was clipped by 3 bases and J by 7 bases, with 13 bases between them. Germline V gene data show CDR1 as SGHTA and CDR2 as FQGNSA. CDR3 bases: TGTGCCAGCAGCTTCTTCTCCGGGAGAAATGAGCAGTTCTTC. It is translated as CASSFFSGRNEQFF.

The chain has TRBV5-5 and TRBJ2-7, with 9 bases lining up with TRBD1. In germline, CDR1 is SGHKS, CDR2 YYEKEE (reference sequence). The CDR3 is 14 residues long. Trimming cost V 4 bases and J 6 bases; bases outside gene matches: 8. CDR3 bases: TGTGCCAGCAGCCATGGGACAGGGCCCCCCGAGCAGTACTTC. Protein product: CASSHGTGPPEQYF.

V and J are TRBV6-5 and TRBJ1-6, with a weak D call TRBD1 (6 bases). The CDR3 extends over 13 amino acids. Trimming pared 6 bases from V and 8 bases from J, leaving 11 bases between. The germline CDR1 and CDR2 sequences are MNHEY and SVGAGI. CDR3 DNA sequence: TGTGCCAGCAGACCAGACAGGTATTCACCCCTCCACTTT. Protein sequence: CASRPDRYSPLHF.

This chain joins TRBV5-1 and TRBJ2-7; TRBD1 aligns across 8 bases. Germline V gives CDR1 SGHRS, CDR2 YFSETQ. The CDR3 consists of 15 residues. Losses at the gene ends were 5 bases for V and 0 bases for J; bases not matched to a gene: 7. CDR3 in amino acids: CASRPTGGSSYEQYF. Written as DNA, the CDR3 is TGCGCCAGCAGACCAACAGGGGGAAGCTCCTACGAGCAGTACTTC.

This chain connects TRBV27 to TRBJ2-1; 7 bases agree with TRBD2. The trim removed 0 bases at V and 1 base at J, leaving 3 bases unmatched. Germline CDR1 reads MNHEY; CDR2 reads SMNVEV (reference sequence). This CDR3 region has 16 residues. The CDR3: CASSLSAGVSYNEQFF. The CDR3 coding sequence is TGTGCCAGCAGTTTATCGGCGGGGGTTTCCTACAATGAGCAGTTCTTC.

The gene calls are TRBV30 and TRBJ1-5, with D hard to call. V shed 5 bases and J shed 5 bases, with 16 bases lying between them. CDR3 length equals 14 residues. Germline CDR1 reads GTSNPN; CDR2 reads SVGIG (reference sequence). The CDR3 loop is CAWGLGSGYQPQHF. In DNA, the CDR3 is TGTGCCTGGGGCCTTGGATCGGGGTATCAGCCCCAGCATTTT.

The chain recombines TRBV5-6 with TRBJ2-5, with TRBD2 matching over 10 bases. The V segment lost 6 bases and the J segment 5 bases; nucleotides outside the gene matches: 22. This CDR3 region has 19 residues. Looked up from germline, CDR1 is SGHDT and CDR2 is YYEEEE. In DNA form, the CDR3 reads TGTGCCAGCACGCCTGGAGCGGCTTCAGCGGGGGGGGGTTGGGAGACCCAGTACTTC. Translated: CASTPGAASAGGGWETQYF.

Details on this clone: It is likely a read error, because the conserved phenylalanine at the end of the CDR3 is missing. No DNA is shown, since the ends of the CDR3 on it are uncertain; the CDR3 is the one TCRdb lists. The rearrangement uses TRBV20-1 and TRBJ1-2. The CDR3 has 9 amino acids, counting both end residues. Germline CDR1 is DFQATT and CDR2 is SNEGSKA (reference sequence). CDR3 sequence: CSADGTALL.

This chain links TRBV23-1 with TRBJ1-5, with 8 bases identical to TRBD1. TRBV23-1 has ORF status, its function being uncertain. The CDR3 extends over 20 amino acids. V shed 1 base, J shed 0 bases, and the junction held 14 bases outside the gene matches. The CDR3 nucleotides read TGCGCCAGCAGTCAATTAAACGGGACAGGTCGGCCCTATAGCAATCAGCCCCAGCATTTT. Amino acid sequence: CASSQLNGTGRPYSNQPQHF.

The chain joins TRBV18 to TRBJ1-1; 8 bases line up with TRBD1. J gave up 1 base and V 3 bases, and 7 bases lay outside the gene matches. CDR1 is KGHSH and CDR2 is LQKENI in the germline V gene. This CDR3 has 16 amino acids. In DNA form, the CDR3 reads TGTGCCAGCTCACCGCCTACCGGGACAGGGAACACTGAAGCTTTCTTT. It codes for CASSPPTGTGNTEAFF. The full variable domain, with the rest looked up from reference TRBV18 and TRBJ1-1, is NAGVMQNPRHLVRRRGQEARLRCSPMKGHSHVYWYRQLPEEGLKFMVYLQKENIIDESGMPKERFSAEFPKEGPSILRIQQVVRGDSAAYFCASSPPTGTGNTEAFFGQGTRLTVV.

The chain carries TRBV5-4 and TRBJ1-2, with a weak D call TRBD1 (5 bases). V lost 4 bases, J lost 3 bases, and 19 bases lay in between. The CDR3 is 16 residues long. The germline gives CDR1 SGHNT, CDR2 YYREEE (reference sequence). The CDR3 is CASSRNNILQDYGYTF. The DNA for the CDR3 is TGTGCCAGCAGCCGGAATAATATATTACAGGACTATGGCTACACCTTC. Supplemented by reference TRBV5-4 and TRBJ1-2, the full variable domain reads ETGVTQSPTHLIKTRGQQVTLRCSSQSGHNTVSWYQQALGQGPQFIFQYYREEENGRGNFPPRFSGLQFPNYSSELNVNALELDDSALYLCASSRNNILQDYGYTFGSGTRLTVV.

This chain joins TRBV2 and TRBJ2-5; 8 bases are a match to TRBD1. Germline assignment: CDR1 SNHLY and CDR2 FYNNEI. The CDR3 covers 15 residues. V lost 9 bases, J lost 5 bases, and 14 bases stayed unmatched. In DNA, the CDR3 is TGTGCCAGTACTTATACAGGGGGGCTTCGGGAGACCCAGTACTTC. Encoded protein: CASTYTGGLRETQYF.

J is TRBJ2-3 and V is TRBV9; TRBD2 matches at 13 bases. The length of the CDR3 is 16 residues. Germline V CDR1 and CDR2: SGDLS, YYNGEE. The junction had 5 bases not matched to a gene; V was cut back by 4 bases and J by 3 bases. As DNA, the CDR3 is TGTGCCAGCAGCCCACGGACTAGCGGGGGAACAGATACGCAGTATTTT. It codes for CASSPRTSGGTDTQYF.

The chain has TRBV11-3 and TRBJ1-4, with TRBD1 as a possible D gene (5 bases). Germline V gives CDR1 SGHNT, CDR2 YENEEA. V was cut by 5 bases and J by 7 bases, with 20 bases left in between. This CDR3 region has 16 residues. In nucleotides, the CDR3 is TGTGCCAGCAGCCACTGGGAGGGGCGATTTCGTGAAAAACTGTTTTTT. It yields the protein CASSHWEGRFREKLFF.

The DNA for the CDR3 is TGTGCCAGCAGTGAAGGGGTAGCGATCACAGATACGCAGTATTTT. Protein: CASSEGVAITDTQYF. V and J are TRBV2 and TRBJ2-3, with TRBD2 as a possible D gene (5 bases). Germline assignment: CDR1 SNHLY and CDR2 FYNNEI. This CDR3 has 15 amino acids. Trimming cost V 1 base and J 2 bases, with 10 bases left between them.

This rearrangement joins TRBV7-6 to TRBJ1-1; D uncertain. V lost 1 base to trimming and J lost 5 bases, with 8 bases between them. The CDR3 has 13 amino acids. Germline CDR1 SGHVS, CDR2 FNYEAQ. The CDR3 coding sequence is TGTGCCAGCAGCTTAGGACAAGTTACTGAAGCTTTCTTT. It yields the protein CASSLGQVTEAFF.

V gene TRBV7-2 combines with J gene TRBJ2-3; possible D gene TRBD1, 6 bases. Germline-derived CDR1 and CDR2 are SGHTA and FQGNSA. With 6 bases removed from V and 2 bases from J, the gap between germline ends came to 12 bases. CDR3 length equals 14 residues. The CDR3 DNA follows: TGTGCCAGCAGTTGGACAGTAGACACAGATACGCAGTATTTT. It codes for CASSWTVDTDTQYF.

The chain carries TRBV5-1 and TRBJ2-5; TRBD2 is a possible D gene (6 bases). The CDR3 runs 15 residues. CDR1 SGHRS and CDR2 YFSETQ come from the germline V gene. The V and J ends lost 4 bases and 2 bases respectively, with 15 bases between them. The CDR3 sequence: CASSRLFAGQETQYF. CDR3 in DNA: TGCGCCAGCAGCCGCCTGTTTGCGGGGCAAGAGACCCAGTACTTC.

This chain links TRBV11-2 with TRBJ1-2; a weak D match, TRBD1 (6 bases). CDR1 and CDR2 (germline): SGHAT, FQNNGV. The CDR3 contains 14 residues. V lost 4 bases and J 7 bases, leaving 16 bases between the germline ends. CDR3 sequence reads: CASSSPKTGSGYTF. DNA for the CDR3: TGTGCCAGCAGCTCACCCAAGACAGGCTCTGGCTACACCTTC. The variable domain in full, completed from reference TRBV11-2 and TRBJ1-2, reads EAGVAQSPRYKIIEKRQSVAFWCNPISGHATLYWYQQILGQGPKLLIQFQNNGVVDDSQLPKDRFSAERLKGVDSTLKIQPAKLEDSAVYLCASSSPKTGSGYTFGSGTRLTVV.